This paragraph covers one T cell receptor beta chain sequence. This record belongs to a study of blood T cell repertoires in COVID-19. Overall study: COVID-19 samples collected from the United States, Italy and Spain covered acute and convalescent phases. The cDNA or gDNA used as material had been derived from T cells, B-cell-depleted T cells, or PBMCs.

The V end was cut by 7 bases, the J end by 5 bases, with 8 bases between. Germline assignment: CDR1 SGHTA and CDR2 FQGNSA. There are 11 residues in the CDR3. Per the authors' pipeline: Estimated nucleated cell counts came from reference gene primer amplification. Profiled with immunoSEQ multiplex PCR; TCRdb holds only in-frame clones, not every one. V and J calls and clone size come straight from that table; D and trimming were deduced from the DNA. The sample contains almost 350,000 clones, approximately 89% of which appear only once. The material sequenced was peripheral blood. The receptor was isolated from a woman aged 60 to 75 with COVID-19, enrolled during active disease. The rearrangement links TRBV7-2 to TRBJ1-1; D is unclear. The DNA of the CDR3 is TGTGCCAGCATCAGAACGACTGAAGCTTTCTTT. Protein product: CASIRTTEAFF.